This is a list of T cell receptor beta chains from one sample in a study of blood T cell repertoires in COVID-19. Assay: immunoSEQ multiplex PCR; the TCRdb copy retains only in-frame clones and omits some. Among some 230,000 clones, 86% were seen once, and the ten largest hold over 2%. Sample: peripheral blood. These receptor sequences come from a man aged 25-40 years who had recovered from COVID-19. The CDR3 runs from the conserved cysteine through the conserved F or W. Fields, in order: D gene, J gene, clone size, V gene, CDR3 DNA, CDR3 protein. A D gene is named only where the DNA matches it firmly. Only some rows state a clone size, as once, few, many or a class for expanded clones.

- TRBJ2-3 - TRBV2 TGTGCCACCCAAGCACAGGGCGGAGGCAGCACAGATACGCAGTATTTT CATQAQGGGSTDTQYF
TRBD2 TRBJ2-7 - TRBV5-1 TGCGCCAGCAGCCCGGGAGGGAGTTTAGACTACGAGCAGTACTTC CASSPGGSLDYEQYF
TRBD1 TRBJ1-5 - TRBV6-5 TGTGCCAGCAGCGAGATGGACAGGGGGTTTCAGCCCCAGCATTTT CASSEMDRGFQPQHF
TRBD1 TRBJ1-2 - TRBV4-1 TGCGCCAGCATCCCCCACGCCCTCTTGACAGGGGGGAACTATGGCTACACCTTC CASIPHALLTGGNYGYTF
- TRBJ1-1 - TRBV15 TGTGCCACCAGCAGAGACCTGTCGGGAGGGTGGATTAAGAACACTGAAGCTTTCTTT CATSRDLSGGWIKNTEAFF
TRBD1 TRBJ1-2 - TRBV5-4 TGTGCCAGCACCTCGGGGCCCCTCCGACAGGGCGCTAACTATGGCTACACCTTC CASTSGPLRQGANYGYTF
- TRBJ1-2 - TRBV18 TGTGCCAGCTCACTAAGACAGGAGGTCTACTATGGCTACACCTTC CASSLRQEVYYGYTF
- TRBJ1-4 - TRBV6-5 TGTGCCAGCAGTTACTCGGGAGGGGGGGTCGGTGAAAAACTGTTTTTT CASSYSGGGVGEKLFF
- TRBJ1-1 few TRBV6-6 TGTGCCAGCAGTCGCGCAGGCACTGAAGCTTTCTTT CASSRAGTEAFF
TRBD2 TRBJ2-1 - TRBV18 TGTGCCAGCTCACCGGGTAGCGGGGGGCACTCCTACAATGAGCAGTTCTTC CASSPGSGGHSYNEQFF
TRBD1 TRBJ2-1 - TRBV11-3 TGTGCCAGCAGCTTTGGGGGACAGGTGATCAATGAGCAGTTCTTC CASSFGGQVINEQFF
TRBD2 TRBJ2-7 - TRBV6-5 TGTGCCAGCAGGACTCGACAGGGACTAGCTCGATGGTACTTC CASRTRQGLARWYF
- TRBJ1-5 - TRBV6-1 TGTGCCAGCAGTGGTAGACGGTCGGGAGGGGATCAGCCCCAGCATTTT CASSGRRSGGDQPQHF
- TRBJ2-2 few TRBV6-2/TRBV6-3 TGTGCCAGCAGTTACTTCGGGACTCCCCCCGGGGAGCTGTTTTTT CASSYFGTPPGELFF
- TRBJ2-2 - TRBV12-3/TRBV12-4 TGTGCCAGCAGTTTAGCCGGGACAGGGGAGCTGTTTTTT CASSLAGTGELFF
- TRBJ1-1 - TRBV29-1 TGCAGTATTCAGGTACCCATGAACACTGAAGCTTTCTTT CSIQVPMNTEAFF
TRBD2 TRBJ2-2 - TRBV12-3/TRBV12-4 TGTGCCAGCAGCCGGGGGGCCGGGGAGCTGTTTTTT CASSRGAGELFF
- TRBJ2-3 - TRBV6-6 TGTGCCAGCAGTCCGATCCTAGCGACGCAGTATTTT CASSPILATQYF
- TRBJ1-2 - TRBV3-1/TRBV3-2 TGTGCCAGCACCCCGACGGAGGCTAACTATGGCTACACCTTC CASTPTEANYGYTF
- TRBJ1-5 - TRBV7-9 TGTGCCAGCAGAGGACAGCCGAATCAGCCCCAGCATTTT CASRGQPNQPQHF
TRBD2 TRBJ2-1 once TRBV29-1 TGCAGCGGAGGGCGTCTAGCGGGGGTCTACAATGAGCAGTTCTTC CSGGRLAGVYNEQFF
TRBD1 TRBJ2-5 - TRBV3-1/TRBV3-2 TGTGCCAGCAGCGATCCAAGCCGACAGGGGGGCTTCCAAGAGACCCAGTACTTC CASSDPSRQGGFQETQYF
- TRBJ1-2 - TRBV7-2 TGTGCCAGCAGTAGACTAGGGGTCTCTGTAGGAGGCTACACCTTC CASSRLGVSVGGYTF
- TRBJ2-3 - TRBV6-5 TGTGCCAGCAGCCGCGGACTGAGCACAGATACGCAGTATTTT CASSRGLSTDTQYF
- TRBJ1-2 - TRBV7-9 TGTGCCAGCAGCCCAGAGGTTGGCTACACCTTC CASSPEVGYTF
TRBD1 TRBJ1-1 - TRBV9 TGTGCCAGCAGCTCTCAATTGACAGGGATCACTGAAGCTTTCTTT CASSSQLTGITEAFF
- TRBJ2-1 - TRBV7-2 TGTGCCAGCAGCTCCCACCGGACAGCGTACAATGAGCAGTTCTTC CASSSHRTAYNEQFF
TRBD1 TRBJ1-1 - TRBV18 TGTGCCAGCTCACCGGCTTGGACAGGGAACACTGAAGCTTTCTTT CASSPAWTGNTEAFF
- TRBJ1-1 - TRBV6-5 TGTGTCTCGAGGGGGAGGGGGGAATTCGATTTCTTT CVSRGRGEFDFF
- TRBJ1-1 - TRBV7-9 TGTGCCAGCAGCATTCAGGGGTCCAGCACTGAAGCTTTCTTT CASSIQGSSTEAFF
TRBD2 TRBJ2-5 - TRBV7-2 TGTGCCAGCGCCCCCCCGGGAGCGGGGGGGCCCCGGACCCAGTACTTC CASAPPGAGGPRTQYF
- TRBJ1-2 - TRBV12-3/TRBV12-4 TGTGCCAGCAGTTTAGACCTTCCCCGAGGTAACACCTTC CASSLDLPRGNTF
TRBD1 TRBJ2-1 - TRBV29-1 TGCAGCGTGGGGGGACAGGGGGCGTACAATGAGCAGTTCTTC CSVGGQGAYNEQFF
- TRBJ1-6 - TRBV10-1 TGCGCCACCCGATTCGGAGGCGAGGGTTCACCCCTCCACTTT CATRFGGEGSPLHF
TRBD1 TRBJ2-7 - TRBV5-8 TGTGCCAGCAGCTTGCGACAGGGCTATTCCTACGAGCAGTACTTC CASSLRQGYSYEQYF
TRBD1 TRBJ1-3 - TRBV18 TGTGCCAGCTCACCGTTCCGGGACAGGGGTCAGAGCTCTGGAAACACCATATATTTT CASSPFRDRGQSSGNTIYF
- TRBJ2-5 - TRBV5-1 TGCGCCAGCAGCTTGGCCCCCCCTGCGGAGACCCAGTACTTC CASSLAPPAETQYF
TRBD2 TRBJ2-7 - TRBV29-1 TGCAGCGGCGGACTAGCGGGGGGCTACGAGCAGTACTTC CSGGLAGGYEQYF
- TRBJ1-6 - TRBV12-5 TGTGCTAGTGGTTCCTCGGTATTTAATTCACCCCTCCACTTT CASGSSVFNSPLHF
- TRBJ2-3 - TRBV5-6 TGTGCCAGCAGTCTAACGGATACGCAGTATTTT CASSLTDTQYF
- TRBJ2-1 - TRBV19 TGTGCCAGTAGTCTAAACAGAGACAATGAGCAGTTCTTC CASSLNRDNEQFF
- TRBJ2-7 - TRBV6-5 TGTGCCAGCACCCTCCCCGGAGGGAGAGACGAGCAGTACTTC CASTLPGGRDEQYF
TRBD1 TRBJ2-1 once TRBV3-1/TRBV3-2 TGTGCCAGCAGCCAAGACCCCGGACAGGGGGGCTACAATGAGCAGTTCTTC CASSQDPGQGGYNEQFF
- TRBJ1-4 once TRBV7-2 TGTGCCAGCAGCTTCGCGGGGGCGTTGGGAGAAAAACTGTTTTTT CASSFAGALGEKLFF
- TRBJ2-3 - TRBV24-1 TGTGCCACCAGTGATAGAAGGGGGAGCACAGATACGCAGTATTTT CATSDRRGSTDTQYF
- TRBJ2-6 - TRBV10-3 TGTGCCATCAGTGAGACAGGTCCCGGGGCCAACGTCCTGACTTTC CAISETGPGANVLTF
- TRBJ1-4 once TRBV29-1 TGCAGCGCTCAACAGGGAGTTAACAATGAAAAACTGTTTTTT CSAQQGVNNEKLFF
- TRBJ1-1 - TRBV30 TGTGCCTGGTCGACAGTTTCTTACACTGAAGCTTTCTTT CAWSTVSYTEAFF
TRBD2 TRBJ2-1 - TRBV3-1/TRBV3-2 TGTGCCAGCAGTCACAACCCGGGACTATACAATGAGCAGTTCTTC CASSHNPGLYNEQFF
- TRBJ2-3 - TRBV21-1 TGTGCCAGCAGATCGGGACAGAGTTTCACAGATACGCAGTATTTT CASRSGQSFTDTQYF
- TRBJ2-1 - TRBV6-5 TGTGCCAGCAGTTACTCAGACTGGATCTACAATGAGCAGTTCTTC CASSYSDWIYNEQFF
- TRBJ1-1 - TRBV5-1 TGCGCCAGCACTGGGTGGGGGGGCGACCTCCGGGGAGCTTTCTTT CASTGWGGDLRGAFF
TRBD2 TRBJ2-1 - TRBV9 TGTGCCAGCACCCGTAGTCTAGCGGGGGGCTTAACCTCCTACAATGAGCAGTTCTTC CASTRSLAGGLTSYNEQFF